The clone carrying this TCR beta chain showed up just a few times. This entry comes from a study of HIV-infected patients and healthy controls. Reverse transcription used about 500 ng RNA and constant-region primers for alpha and beta. Alpha and beta chain libraries were made separately by chain-specific third strand synthesis with multiplexing indices. A single primer pair per chain amplified all rearrangements, with per-molecule barcodes. Ligation attached cDNA to a 5' RACE adapter that carried a random hexamer and SP2 site. Two random hexamers, added before amplification and joined, formed each molecule's 12-nucleotide barcode. MiXCR was run by TCRdb on the 5' RACE reads, yielding one entry per CDR3 protein. The data hold over 15,000 distinct CDR3 sequences, with around a tenth observed a single time. Whole blood was used without fractionation, so all unsorted peripheral T cells were included. An approximately 2.5 ml peripheral blood sample was taken for RNA.

V lost 1 base and J lost 7; bases outside the gene matches: 9. From germline, CDR1 is MNHNS and CDR2 SASEGT. CDR3 length: 16 residues. This chain joins TRBV6-1 and TRBJ1-5; 8 positions agree with TRBD1. The specimen was blood. The receptor comes from an adult in good health. The CDR3 bases are TGTGCCAGCAGTGAAGGTTGGACAGGGCGAGGACAGCCCCAGCATTTT. It specifies CASSEGWTGRGQPQHF.